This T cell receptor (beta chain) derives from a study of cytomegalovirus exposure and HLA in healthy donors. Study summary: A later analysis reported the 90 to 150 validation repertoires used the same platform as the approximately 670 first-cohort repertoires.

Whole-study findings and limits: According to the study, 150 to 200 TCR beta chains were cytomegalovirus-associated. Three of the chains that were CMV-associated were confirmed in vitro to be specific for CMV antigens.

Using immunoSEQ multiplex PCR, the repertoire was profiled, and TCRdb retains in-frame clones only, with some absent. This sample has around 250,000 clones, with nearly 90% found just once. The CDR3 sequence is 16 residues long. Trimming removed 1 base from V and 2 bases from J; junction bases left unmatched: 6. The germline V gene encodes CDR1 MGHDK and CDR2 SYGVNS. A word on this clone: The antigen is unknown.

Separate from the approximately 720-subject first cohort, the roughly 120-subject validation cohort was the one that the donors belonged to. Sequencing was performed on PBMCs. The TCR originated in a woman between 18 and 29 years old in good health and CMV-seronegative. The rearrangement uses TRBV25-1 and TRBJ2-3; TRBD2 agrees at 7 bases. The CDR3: CASSEWVAGVTDTQYF. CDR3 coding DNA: TGTGCCAGCAGTGAATGGGTCGCGGGGGTCACAGATACGCAGTATTTT.